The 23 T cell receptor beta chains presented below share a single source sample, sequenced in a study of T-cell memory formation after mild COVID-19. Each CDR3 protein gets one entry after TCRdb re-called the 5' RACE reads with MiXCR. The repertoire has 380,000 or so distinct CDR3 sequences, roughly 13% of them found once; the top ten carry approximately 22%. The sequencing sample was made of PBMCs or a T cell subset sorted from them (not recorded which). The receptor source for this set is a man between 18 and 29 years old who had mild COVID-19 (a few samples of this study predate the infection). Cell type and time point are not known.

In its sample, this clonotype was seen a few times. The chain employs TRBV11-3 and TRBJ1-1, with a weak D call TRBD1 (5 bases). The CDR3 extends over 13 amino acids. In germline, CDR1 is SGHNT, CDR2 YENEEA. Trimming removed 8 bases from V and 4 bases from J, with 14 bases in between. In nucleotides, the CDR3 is TGTGCCAGCGGCGCCCAGGGTACCACTGAAGCTTTCTTT. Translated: CASGAQGTTEAFF.

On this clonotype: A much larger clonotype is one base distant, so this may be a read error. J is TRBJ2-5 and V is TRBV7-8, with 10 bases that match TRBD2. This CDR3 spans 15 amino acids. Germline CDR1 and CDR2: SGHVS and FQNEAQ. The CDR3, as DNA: TGTGCCAGCAGCTTACAGCGGGGGGGCCGAGAGACCAAGTACTTC. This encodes CASSLQRGGRETKYF.

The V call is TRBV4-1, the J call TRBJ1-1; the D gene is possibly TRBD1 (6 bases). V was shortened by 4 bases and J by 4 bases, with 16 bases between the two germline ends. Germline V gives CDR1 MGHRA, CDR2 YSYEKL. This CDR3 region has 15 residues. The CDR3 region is CASSLTRQAGTEAFF. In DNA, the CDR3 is TGCGCCAGCAGCCTGACACGACAGGCGGGCACTGAAGCTTTCTTT.

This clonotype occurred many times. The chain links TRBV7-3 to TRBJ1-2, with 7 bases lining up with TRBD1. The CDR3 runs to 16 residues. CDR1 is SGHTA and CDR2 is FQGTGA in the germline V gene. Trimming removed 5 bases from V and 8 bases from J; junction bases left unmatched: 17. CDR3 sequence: CASSQGGGPLFGGYTF. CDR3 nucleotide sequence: TGTGCCAGCAGCCAGGGGGGAGGGCCCCTCTTTGGAGGCTACACCTTC. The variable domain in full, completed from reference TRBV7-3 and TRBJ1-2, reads GAGVSQTPSNKVTEKGKYVELRCDPISGHTALYWYRQSLGQGPEFLIYFQGTGAADDSGLPNDRFFAVRPEGSVSTLKIQRTERGDSAVYLCASSQGGGPLFGGYTFGSGTRLTVV.

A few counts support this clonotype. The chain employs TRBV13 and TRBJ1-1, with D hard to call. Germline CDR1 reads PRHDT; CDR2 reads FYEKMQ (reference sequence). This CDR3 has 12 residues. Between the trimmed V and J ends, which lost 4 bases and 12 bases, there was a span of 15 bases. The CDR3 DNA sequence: TGTGCCAGCAGCTCGAGGGAGACTATGCCTTTCTTT. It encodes CASSSRETMPFF.

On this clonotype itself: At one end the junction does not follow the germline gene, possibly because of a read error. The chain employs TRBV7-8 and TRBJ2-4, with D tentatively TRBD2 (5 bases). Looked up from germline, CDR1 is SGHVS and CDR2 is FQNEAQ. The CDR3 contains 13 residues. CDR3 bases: TGTGCCAGCAGCTTACTAGCCAGAAACATTCAGTACTTC. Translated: CASSLLARNIQYF.

CDR3 nucleotides: TGCAGTGCTAGAGCTAGACACATAGGCTCTTCCCGCTACGAGCAGTACTTC. This encodes CSARARHIGSSRYEQYF. The rearrangement links TRBV20-1 to TRBJ2-7; D not resolved. Germline assignment: CDR1 DFQATT and CDR2 SNEGSKA (reference sequence). This CDR3 has 17 residues. Trimming removed 1 base from V and 3 bases from J, with 22 bases in between.

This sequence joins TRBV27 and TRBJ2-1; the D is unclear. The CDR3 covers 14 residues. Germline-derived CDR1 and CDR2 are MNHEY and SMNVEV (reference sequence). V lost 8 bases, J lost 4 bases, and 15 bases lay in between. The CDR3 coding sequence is TGTGCCAGCTCCGGGTCCCTAGAGTACAATGAGCAGTTCTTC. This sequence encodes CASSGSLEYNEQFF.

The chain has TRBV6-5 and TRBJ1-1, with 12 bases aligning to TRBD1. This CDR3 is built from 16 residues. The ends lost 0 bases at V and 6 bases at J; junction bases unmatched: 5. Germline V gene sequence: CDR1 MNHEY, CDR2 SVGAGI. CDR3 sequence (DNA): TGTGCCAGCAGTTACTCGGGACAGGGGGCGTTGTCTGAAGCTTTCTTT. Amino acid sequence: CASSYSGQGALSEAFF.

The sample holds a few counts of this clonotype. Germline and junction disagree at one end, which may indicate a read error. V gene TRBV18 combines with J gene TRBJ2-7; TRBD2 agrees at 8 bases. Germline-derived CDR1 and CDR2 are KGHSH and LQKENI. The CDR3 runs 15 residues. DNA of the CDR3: TGTGCCAGCTCCCCACCCGGGACTAGTACCTACGAGCAGTACTTC. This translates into CASSPPGTSTYEQYF.

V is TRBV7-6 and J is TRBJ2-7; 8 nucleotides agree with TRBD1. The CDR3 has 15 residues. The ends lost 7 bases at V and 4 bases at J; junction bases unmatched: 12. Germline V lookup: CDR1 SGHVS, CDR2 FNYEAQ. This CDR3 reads CASTLRTGMSYEQYF. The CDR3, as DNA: TGTGCCAGCACCCTCCGGACAGGGATGAGTTACGAGCAGTACTTC.

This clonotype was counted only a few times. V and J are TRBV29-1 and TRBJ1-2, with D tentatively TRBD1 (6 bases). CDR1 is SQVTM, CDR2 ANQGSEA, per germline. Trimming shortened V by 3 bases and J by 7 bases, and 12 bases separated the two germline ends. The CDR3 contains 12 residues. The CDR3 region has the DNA TGCAGCGTTGAGAAGGGGGACTCTGGCTACACCTTC. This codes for CSVEKGDSGYTF.

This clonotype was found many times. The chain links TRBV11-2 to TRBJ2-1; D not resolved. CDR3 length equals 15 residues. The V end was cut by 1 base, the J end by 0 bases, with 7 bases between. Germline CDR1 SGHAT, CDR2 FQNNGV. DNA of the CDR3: TGTGCCAGCAGCTTAGCGTCGTCCTCCTACAATGAGCAGTTCTTC. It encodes CASSLASSSYNEQFF.

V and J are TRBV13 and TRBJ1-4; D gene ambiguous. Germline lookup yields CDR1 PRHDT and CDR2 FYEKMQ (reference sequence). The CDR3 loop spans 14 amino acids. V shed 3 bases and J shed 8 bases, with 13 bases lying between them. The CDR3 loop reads CASSFGQRHEKLFF. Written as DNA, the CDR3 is TGTGCCAGCAGCTTCGGGCAGAGGCACGAAAAACTGTTTTTT.

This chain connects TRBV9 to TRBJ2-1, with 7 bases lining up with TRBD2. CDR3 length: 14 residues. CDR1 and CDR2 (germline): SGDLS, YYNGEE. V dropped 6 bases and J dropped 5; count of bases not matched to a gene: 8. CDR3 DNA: TGTGCCAGCACCCCGGGGGACTATCACAATGAGCAGTTCTTC. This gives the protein CASTPGDYHNEQFF. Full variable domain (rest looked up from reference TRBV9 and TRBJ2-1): DSGVTQTPKHLITATGQRVTLRCSPRSGDLSVYWYQQSLDQGLQFLIQYYNGEERAKGNILERFSAQQFPDLHSELNLSSLELGDSALYFCASTPGDYHNEQFFGPGTRLTVL.

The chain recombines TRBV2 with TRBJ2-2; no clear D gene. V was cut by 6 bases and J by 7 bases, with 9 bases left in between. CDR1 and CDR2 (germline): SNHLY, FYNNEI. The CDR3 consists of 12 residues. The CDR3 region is CASSEDGGELFF. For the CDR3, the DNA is TGTGCCAGCAGCGAGGATGGCGGGGAGCTGTTTTTT.

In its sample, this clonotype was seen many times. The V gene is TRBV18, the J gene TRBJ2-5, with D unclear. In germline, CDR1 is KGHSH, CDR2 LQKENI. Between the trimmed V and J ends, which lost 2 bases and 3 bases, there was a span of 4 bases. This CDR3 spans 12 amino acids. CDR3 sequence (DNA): TGTGCCAGCTCACCAGCGGAAGAGACCCAGTACTTC. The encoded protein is CASSPAEETQYF.

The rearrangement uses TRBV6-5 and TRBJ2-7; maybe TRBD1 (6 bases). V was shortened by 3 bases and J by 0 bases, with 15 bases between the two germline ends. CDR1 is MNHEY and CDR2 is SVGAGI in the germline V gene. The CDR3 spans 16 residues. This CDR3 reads CASSYRDGQSSYEQYF. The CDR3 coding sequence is TGTGCCAGCAGTTATCGCGACGGACAGAGCTCCTACGAGCAGTACTTC.

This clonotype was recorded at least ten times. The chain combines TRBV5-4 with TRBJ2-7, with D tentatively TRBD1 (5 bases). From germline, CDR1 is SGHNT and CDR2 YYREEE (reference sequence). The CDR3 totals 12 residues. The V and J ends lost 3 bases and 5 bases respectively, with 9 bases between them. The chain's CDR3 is CASSSEGDEQYF. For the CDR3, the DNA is TGTGCCAGCAGCTCGGAAGGGGACGAGCAGTACTTC.

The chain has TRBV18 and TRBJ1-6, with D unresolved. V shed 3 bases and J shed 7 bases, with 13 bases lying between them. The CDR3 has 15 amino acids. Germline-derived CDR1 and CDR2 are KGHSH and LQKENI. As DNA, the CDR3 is TGTGCCAGCTCACCCGGAATAAGGGAGAATTCACCCCTCCACTTT. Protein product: CASSPGIRENSPLHF.

The CDR3 coding sequence is TGTGCCAGCAGCTTGCTTGCGGGACCGGGGACCTACGAGCAGTACTTC. Translation gives CASSLLAGPGTYEQYF. The rearrangement links TRBV7-6 to TRBJ2-7, with a weak D call TRBD2 (6 bases). Between the trimmed V and J ends, which lost 3 bases and 2 bases, there was a span of 17 bases. CDR1 and CDR2 (germline): SGHVS, FNYEAQ. The CDR3 has 16 amino acids. Filled out from reference TRBV7-6 and TRBJ2-7, the complete variable domain reads GAGVSQSPRYKVTKRGQDVALRCDPISGHVSLYWYRQALGQGPEFLTYFNYEAQQDKSGLPNDRFSAERPEGSISTLTIQRTEQRDSAMYRCASSLLAGPGTYEQYFGPGTRLTVT.

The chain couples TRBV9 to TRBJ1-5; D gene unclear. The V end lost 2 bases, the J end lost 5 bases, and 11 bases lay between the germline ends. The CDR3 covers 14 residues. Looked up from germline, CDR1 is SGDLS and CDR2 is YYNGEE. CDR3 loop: CASSVNPADQPQHF. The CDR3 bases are TGTGCCAGCAGCGTGAACCCAGCGGATCAGCCCCAGCATTTT.

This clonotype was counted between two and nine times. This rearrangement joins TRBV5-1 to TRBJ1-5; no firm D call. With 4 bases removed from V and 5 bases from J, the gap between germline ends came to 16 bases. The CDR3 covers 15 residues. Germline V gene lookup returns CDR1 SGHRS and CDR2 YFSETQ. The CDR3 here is CASSQDGRMDQPQHF. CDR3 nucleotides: TGCGCCAGCAGCCAGGACGGACGAATGGATCAGCCCCAGCATTTT.